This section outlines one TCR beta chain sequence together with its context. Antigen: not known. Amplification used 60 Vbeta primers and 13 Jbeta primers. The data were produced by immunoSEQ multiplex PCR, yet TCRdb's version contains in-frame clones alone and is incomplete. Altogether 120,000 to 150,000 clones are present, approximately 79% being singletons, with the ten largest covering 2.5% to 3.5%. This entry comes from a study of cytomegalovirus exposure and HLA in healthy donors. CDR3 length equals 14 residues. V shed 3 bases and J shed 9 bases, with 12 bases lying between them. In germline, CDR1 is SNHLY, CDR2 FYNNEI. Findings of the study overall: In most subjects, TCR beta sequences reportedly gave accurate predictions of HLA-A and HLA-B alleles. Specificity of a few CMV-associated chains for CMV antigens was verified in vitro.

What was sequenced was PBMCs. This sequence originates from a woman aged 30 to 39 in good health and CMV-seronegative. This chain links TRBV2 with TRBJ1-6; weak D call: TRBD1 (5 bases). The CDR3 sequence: CASSEQGGTSPLHF. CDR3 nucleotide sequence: TGTGCCAGCAGTGAGCAGGGAGGAACTTCACCCCTCCACTTT.